A selection of T cell receptor beta chains follows, all from one sample in a study of blood T cell repertoires in COVID-19. Generated by immunoSEQ multiplex PCR, the TCRdb table keeps only in-frame clones and is missing some. The sample has roughly 200,000 clones; 85% to 90% are singletons. Sequencing was carried out using peripheral blood. The receptors come from a person between 65 and 80 years old with COVID-19, enrolled during active disease. Both conserved end residues are part of each CDR3. Fields, in order: V gene, D gene, clone size, J gene, CDR3 protein, CDR3 DNA. A D gene is named only where the DNA matches it firmly. Only part of the rows carry a size: once, few, many, or a class if the clone is expanded.

TRBV14	.	.	TRBJ2-1	CASSVSNEQFF	TGTGCCAGCAGCGTGTCTAATGAGCAGTTCTTC
TRBV11-3	TRBD2	.	TRBJ2-1	CASSSPLGAGGVGNEQFF	TGTGCCAGCAGCTCACCCCTCGGCGCGGGAGGGGTCGGGAATGAGCAGTTCTTC
TRBV21-1	.	once	TRBJ2-7	CATPLRLGFGEQYF	TGTGCCACCCCCCTACGACTGGGTTTCGGCGAGCAGTACTTC
TRBV4-3	.	.	TRBJ1-4	CASSQKRGAGSTNEKLFF	TGCGCCAGCAGCCAAAAAAGGGGTGCAGGGTCAACTAATGAAAAACTGTTTTTT
TRBV28	.	.	TRBJ2-7	CASSGSSDYEQYF	TGTGCCAGCAGTGGCTCTAGCGACTACGAGCAGTACTTC
TRBV7-3	TRBD1	.	TRBJ2-1	CASSRYAQGAYNEQFF	TGTGCCAGCAGCCGCTATGCACAGGGGGCCTACAATGAGCAGTTCTTC
TRBV30	TRBD2	.	TRBJ2-7	CAWRPGTSGEAYEQYF	TGTGCCTGGAGGCCCGGGACTAGCGGAGAAGCCTACGAGCAGTACTTC
TRBV5-1	TRBD2	.	TRBJ2-1	CASSLDREGYEQFF	TGCGCCAGCAGCTTGGACCGGGAGGGTTATGAGCAGTTCTTC
TRBV5-6	.	.	TRBJ2-3	CASSLDGNTDTQYF	TGTGCCAGCAGCTTGGACGGGAACACAGATACGCAGTATTTT
TRBV6-6	.	.	TRBJ1-3	CASRKGTTGNTIYF	TGTGCCAGCAGAAAAGGGACTACTGGAAACACCATATATTTT
TRBV3-1/TRBV3-2	.	.	TRBJ1-1	CASSRGQYTEAFF	TGTGCCAGCAGCCGCGGACAGTACACTGAAGCTTTCTTT
TRBV5-5	.	.	TRBJ1-3	CASSLGPITGSGNTIYF	TGTGCCAGCAGCTTAGGTCCGATTACAGGGTCGGGAAACACCATATATTTT
TRBV6-2/TRBV6-3	.	.	TRBJ1-5	CASRPGRGFQPQHF	TGTGCCAGCAGGCCTGGCAGGGGATTTCAGCCCCAGCATTTT
TRBV5-6	TRBD1	.	TRBJ2-1	CASSFLRGNNEQFF	TGTGCCAGCAGCTTCCTCAGGGGGAACAATGAGCAGTTCTTC
TRBV7-9	.	.	TRBJ1-2	CASSSGGDYGYTF	TGTGCCAGCAGTTCGGGAGGTGACTATGGCTACACCTTC
TRBV9	TRBD1	once	TRBJ2-7	CASSPRGQGFYEQYF	TGTGCCAGCAGCCCGAGGGGACAGGGATTCTACGAGCAGTACTTC
TRBV5-1	TRBD1	.	TRBJ1-1	CASSPGDRGTFF	TGCGCCAGCAGCCCTGGGGACAGGGGAACTTTCTTT
TRBV11-2	TRBD2	.	TRBJ2-1	CASRGIGTSGMSEQFF	TGTGCCAGCAGGGGAATAGGGACTAGCGGGATGAGTGAGCAGTTCTTC
TRBV6-5	.	.	TRBJ2-6	CASDNRAGANVLTF	TGTGCCAGCGACAACAGGGCTGGGGCCAACGTCCTGACTTTC
TRBV5-6	TRBD1	.	TRBJ2-7	CASSSTGTASYEQYF	TGTGCCAGCAGCTCAACCGGGACAGCCTCCTACGAGCAGTACTTC
TRBV5-4	.	once	TRBJ1-6	CASSGEANGSPLHF	TGTGCCAGCAGCGGGGAGGCAAACGGGTCACCCCTCCACTTT
TRBV24-1	.	.	TRBJ1-6	CATSATDNSPLHF	TGTGCCACCAGTGCCACAGATAATTCACCCCTCCACTTT
TRBV12-3/TRBV12-4	.	few	TRBJ1-3	CASSLGSRNTIYF	TGTGCCAGCAGTTTGGGCAGCCGAAACACCATATATTTT
TRBV5-1	.	.	TRBJ1-3	CASSSFSTASGNTIYF	TGCGCCAGCAGCTCCTTTTCGACAGCGTCTGGAAACACCATATATTTT
TRBV4-2	.	.	TRBJ2-6	CASSQARVIAGGANVLTF	TGTGCCAGCAGCCAAGCCAGGGTCATAGCAGGTGGGGCCAACGTCCTGACTTTC
TRBV30	TRBD1	.	TRBJ1-5	CAWRPGQGYQPQHF	TGTGCCTGGAGGCCGGGACAGGGATATCAGCCCCAGCATTTT
TRBV29-1	.	.	TRBJ2-7	CSVVAGRIVYEQYF	TGCAGCGTTGTTGCAGGTCGAATCGTCTACGAGCAGTACTTC
TRBV6-2/TRBV6-3	TRBD1	many	TRBJ1-5	CASSRGQGAASGNQPQHF	TGTGCCAGCAGCCGCGGACAGGGGGCGGCCTCCGGCAATCAGCCCCAGCATTTT
TRBV5-1	.	.	TRBJ2-7	CASSYRQGRVYEQYF	TGCGCCAGCAGCTACCGTCAGGGAAGGGTCTACGAGCAGTACTTC
TRBV30	TRBD1	.	TRBJ1-5	CACIGTGVLSNQPQHF	TGTGCCTGTATCGGGACAGGGGTCTTAAGCAATCAGCCCCAGCATTTT
TRBV7-2	TRBD1	.	TRBJ1-6	CASSQGTGASPLHF	TGTGCCAGCAGCCAAGGGACAGGGGCTTCACCCCTCCACTTT
TRBV5-4	.	.	TRBJ1-4	CASSFGAGATNEKLFF	TGTGCCAGCAGCTTTGGGGCAGGTGCAACTAATGAAAAACTGTTTTTT
TRBV11-2	.	.	TRBJ2-5	CASSLMWGPQETQYF	TGTGCCAGCAGCTTAATGTGGGGCCCCCAAGAGACCCAGTACTTC
TRBV28	.	once	TRBJ2-7	CASSLFGASYEQYF	TGTGCCAGCAGTTTATTTGGGGCCTCCTACGAGCAGTACTTC
TRBV30	TRBD1	.	TRBJ2-7	CAWSVTTGWTEQYF	TGTGCCTGGAGTGTAACGACAGGGTGGACCGAGCAGTACTTC
TRBV25-1	.	.	TRBJ2-5	CASSEPTGTAETQYF	TGTGCCAGCAGTGAACCCACCGGGACTGCCGAGACCCAGTACTTC
TRBV9	TRBD1	few	TRBJ1-3	CASHLKDRVLNTIYF	TGTGCCAGCCACCTTAAGGACAGGGTTCTTAACACCATATATTTT
TRBV18	TRBD1	.	TRBJ2-2	CASSAGDRATGELFF	TGTGCCAGCTCAGCAGGGGACAGGGCCACCGGGGAGCTGTTTTTT
TRBV7-3	.	.	TRBJ2-2	CASSLSRTGELFF	TGTGCCAGCAGCTTATCTAGAACCGGGGAGCTGTTTTTT
TRBV28	.	.	TRBJ2-1	CASSFHQPRGNNEQFF	TGTGCCAGCAGTTTTCACCAGCCCCGCGGAAACAATGAGCAGTTCTTC
TRBV19	.	.	TRBJ1-5	CASTQAGGSNQPQHF	TGTGCCAGTACACAGGCGGGGGGCAGCAATCAGCCCCAGCATTTT
TRBV28	.	.	TRBJ1-2	CASSWPNYGYTF	TGTGCCAGCAGTTGGCCTAACTATGGCTACACCTTC
TRBV11-1	TRBD2	.	TRBJ2-7	CASSLTSGRSYEQYF	TGTGCCAGCAGCTTGACTAGCGGGAGATCCTACGAGCAGTACTTC
TRBV6-5	.	once	TRBJ1-1	CASLPAGYTEAFF	TGTGCCAGCCTTCCGGCAGGGTACACTGAAGCTTTCTTT
TRBV7-6	TRBD1	.	TRBJ2-2	CASSLKPRQGVTSANTGELFF	TGTGCCAGCAGCTTAAAGCCTAGACAGGGGGTTACCTCCGCCAACACCGGGGAGCTGTTTTTT
TRBV5-6	.	.	TRBJ2-3	CASSLLSVRLFITSDTQYF	TGTGCCAGCAGCTTGTTGTCCGTCAGGTTGTTCATTACGTCAGATACGCAGTATTTT
TRBV6-2/TRBV6-3	.	.	TRBJ2-1	CASSLFRRVVGDEQFF	TGTGCCAGCAGTTTGTTCCGTCGGGTTGTTGGCGATGAGCAGTTCTTC
TRBV28	.	.	TRBJ1-5	CASIRGGANQPQHF	TGTGCCAGCATTAGGGGGGGGGCTAATCAGCCCCAGCATTTT
TRBV30	.	.	TRBJ2-1	CAWSPRNEQFF	TGTGCCTGGAGTCCCAGAAATGAGCAGTTCTTC
TRBV5-5	TRBD1	.	TRBJ1-2	CASSVSGQNYGYTF	TGTGCCAGCAGCGTCTCGGGACAGAACTATGGCTACACCTTC
TRBV12-3/TRBV12-4	.	.	TRBJ1-3	CASSFSRRDTIYF	TGTGCCAGCAGTTTCTCTAGGAGGGACACCATATATTTT
TRBV13	TRBD2	.	TRBJ2-5	CASSELAGGFSQETQYF	TGTGCCAGCAGCGAACTAGCGGGGGGTTTTTCCCAAGAGACCCAGTACTTC
TRBV19	TRBD2	few	TRBJ2-1	CASRTSGRALSYNEQFF	TGTGCCAGTAGGACCAGCGGGAGGGCCTTATCCTACAATGAGCAGTTCTTC